A selection of T cell receptor beta chains follows, all from one sample in a study of radiotherapy plus CTLA-4 blockade in lung cancer. Assay used: immunoSEQ multiplex PCR; TCRdb lists only in-frame clones, some missing. The sample contains some 110,000 clones, about 87% of which appear only once. The specimen was peripheral blood, collected from a patient treated with radiotherapy plus ipilimumab. The receptor set was obtained from a human donor with non-small cell lung cancer that progressed on radiotherapy plus ipilimumab. Each CDR3 is given with its conserved first and last residue. D genes are given only for firm matches. Expanded clones are given a class, and other clones once, few, many or no size at all.

>TRBD1|TRBV19|once|TRBJ1-1
CASSLGQGSDEAFF
TGTGCCAGTAGTTTGGGACAGGGATCAGATGAAGCTTTCTTT
>NA|TRBV19|NA|TRBJ1-3
CASSILQGTAGNTIYF
TGTGCCAGTAGTATTCTACAGGGAACGGCTGGAAACACCATATATTTT
>NA|TRBV30|NA|TRBJ2-1
CAWSGGGRNEQFF
TGTGCCTGGAGTGGGGGGGGCCGGAATGAGCAGTTCTTC
>NA|TRBV5-1|NA|TRBJ1-5
CASSLRSGDQPQHF
TGCGCCAGCAGCTTGCGGTCAGGGGATCAGCCCCAGCATTTT
>TRBD2|TRBV6-5|NA|TRBJ2-1
CASRETSGTFREQFF
TGTGCCAGCAGGGAAACTAGCGGGACTTTTAGGGAGCAGTTCTTC
>TRBD1|TRBV11-2|NA|TRBJ2-7
CASSLLTQGLSYEQYF
TGTGCCAGCAGCCTCTTAACACAGGGGTTATCCTACGAGCAGTACTTC
>NA|TRBV5-1|NA|TRBJ1-1
CASSLGALRGTEAFF
TGCGCCAGCAGCTTGGGTGCGTTGAGGGGTACTGAAGCTTTCTTT
>NA|TRBV7-9|NA|TRBJ1-6
CASSFASGSPLHF
TGTGCCAGCAGCTTTGCGTCTGGTTCACCCCTCCACTTT
>NA|TRBV5-6|NA|TRBJ2-1
CASSSPGSYNEQFF
TGTGCCAGCAGCTCCCCCGGCTCCTACAATGAGCAGTTCTTC
>NA|TRBV19|once|TRBJ2-7
CASSMVGRAFGTGSSYEQYF
TGTGCCAGTAGTATGGTGGGTCGGGCCTTCGGGACGGGAAGCTCCTACGAGCAGTACTTC
>TRBD2|TRBV2|NA|TRBJ2-3
CASRRGATSETTDTQYF
TGTGCCAGCAGGAGAGGGGCTACTAGCGAAACCACAGATACGCAGTATTTT
>NA|TRBV28|NA|TRBJ1-5
CASSRRQAYNQPQHF
TGTGCCAGCAGTCGTCGACAGGCTTACAATCAGCCCCAGCATTTT
>NA|TRBV5-1|NA|TRBJ1-1
CASSLSQNTEAFF
TGCGCCAGCAGCCTCTCGCAGAACACTGAAGCTTTCTTT
>TRBD1|TRBV5-1|NA|TRBJ1-1
CASSPGGTGARNTEAFF
TGCGCCAGCAGCCCCGGGGGGACAGGGGCTCGAAACACTGAAGCTTTCTTT
>NA|TRBV2|NA|TRBJ1-3
CASSLQPNSGNTIYF
TGTGCCAGCAGTCTTCAGCCTAACTCTGGAAACACCATATATTTT
>TRBD2|TRBV7-9|NA|TRBJ2-1
CASSLSPLAGPYNEQFF
TGTGCCAGCAGCCTTAGTCCACTAGCGGGACCCTACAATGAGCAGTTCTTC
>NA|TRBV19|NA|TRBJ1-2
CASSSGPNYGYTF
TGTGCCAGTAGCTCGGGTCCTAACTATGGCTACACCTTC
>TRBD2|TRBV19|NA|TRBJ2-7
CASSSGGGRPYEQYF
TGTGCCAGTAGTTCCGGGGGGGGCAGACCCTACGAGCAGTACTTC
>TRBD2|TRBV6-1|NA|TRBJ2-7
CASKLAPSLYEQYF
TGTGCCAGCAAACTAGCGCCCTCGTTGTACGAGCAGTACTTC
>NA|TRBV7-9|NA|TRBJ2-3
CASSQIDTQYF
TGTGCCAGCAGCCAGATAGATACGCAGTATTTT
>TRBD2|TRBV7-9|NA|TRBJ2-3
CASSSRAGLAGDRDTQYF
TGTGCCAGCAGCTCCCGCGCGGGACTAGCGGGAGATAGAGATACGCAGTATTTT
>TRBD1|TRBV10-3|NA|TRBJ1-3
CAIQKDRGSGNTIYF
TGTGCCATCCAAAAAGACAGGGGCTCTGGAAACACCATATATTTT
>NA|TRBV6-5|NA|TRBJ2-3
CASRRAISSTDTQYF
TGTGCCAGTAGACGGGCGATTTCTAGCACAGATACGCAGTATTTT
>NA|TRBV7-2|NA|TRBJ1-1
CASSQRGGTEAFF
TGTGCCAGCAGCCAACGGGGAGGCACTGAAGCTTTCTTT
>NA|TRBV7-9|few|TRBJ1-2
CASSYSAGADTF
TGTGCCAGCAGCTACAGCGCGGGCGCGGACACCTTC
>NA|TRBV5-1|NA|TRBJ1-1
CASSLDGITEAFF
TGCGCCAGCAGCTTGGATGGGATCACTGAAGCTTTCTTT
>TRBD2|TRBV4-2|NA|TRBJ2-7
CASSQDLASGRREQYF
TGTGCCAGCAGCCAAGATTTGGCTAGCGGGAGGAGGGAGCAGTACTTC
>NA|TRBV11-2|NA|TRBJ2-1
CASSPRADPSYNEQFF
TGTGCCAGCAGCCCAAGAGCCGACCCCTCCTACAATGAGCAGTTCTTC
>NA|TRBV2|NA|TRBJ1-1
CASSVRQENTEAFF
TGTGCCAGCTCGGTGAGACAGGAGAACACTGAAGCTTTCTTT
>NA|TRBV5-8|NA|TRBJ2-5
CASSYLGTRGETQYF
TGTGCCAGCAGCTACCTGGGAACTAGGGGAGAGACCCAGTACTTC
>NA|TRBV28|NA|TRBJ2-2
CASSSLGPTGTGELFF
TGTGCCAGCAGTTCCCTGGGACCAACGGGGACCGGGGAGCTGTTTTTT
>NA|TRBV18|NA|TRBJ1-1
CASSPREGQAEAFF
TGTGCCAGCTCGCCCCGGGAAGGGCAGGCTGAAGCTTTCTTT
>NA|TRBV27|NA|TRBJ1-3
CASSQLRGSDTIYF
TGTGCCAGCAGTCAACTCAGGGGCTCGGACACCATATATTTT
>NA|TRBV12-5|NA|TRBJ2-2
CASGPDRTNTGELFF
TGTGCTAGTGGTCCAGACAGGACTAACACCGGGGAGCTGTTTTTT
>TRBD2|TRBV5-1|NA|TRBJ2-2
CASTRLATNTGELFF
TGCGCCAGCACCCGACTAGCGACGAACACCGGGGAGCTGTTTTTT
>NA|TRBV30|NA|TRBJ1-3
CARGEGNTIYF
TGTGCCAGGGGAGAAGGAAACACCATATATTTT
>NA|TRBV6-1|NA|TRBJ1-5
CASSEISSRADQPQHF
TGTGCCAGCAGTGAAATTTCCTCCCGAGCGGATCAGCCCCAGCATTTT
>TRBD1|TRBV7-9|few|TRBJ2-7
CASSLDRGKNEQYF
TGTGCCAGCAGCTTAGACAGGGGAAAGAACGAGCAGTACTTC
>NA|TRBV7-9|NA|TRBJ1-5
CAIGQSNQPQHF
TGTGCCATCGGACAAAGTAATCAGCCCCAGCATTTT
>NA|TRBV7-9|NA|TRBJ2-7
CASSLVEHYEQYF
TGTGCCAGCAGCTTAGTGGAACACTACGAGCAGTACTTC
>NA|TRBV6-6|NA|TRBJ2-2
CATHPYTGELFF
TGTGCCACCCACCCTTACACCGGGGAGCTGTTTTTT
>NA|TRBV5-5|NA|TRBJ2-1
CASSPDPLRGSYNEQFF
TGTGCCAGCAGCCCGGACCCCCTACGGGGCTCCTACAATGAGCAGTTCTTC
>TRBD1|TRBV7-3|once|TRBJ1-2
CASSFGTDYGYTF
TGTGCCAGCAGCTTTGGGACAGACTATGGCTACACCTTC
>NA|TRBV19|NA|TRBJ1-1
CASSFTPGVVGFF
TGTGCCAGTAGCTTTACCCCGGGAGTCGTTGGTTTCTTT
>TRBD2|TRBV6-6|NA|TRBJ2-2
CASRSGTSGNTGELFF
TGTGCCAGCCGCTCGGGGACTAGCGGGAACACCGGGGAGCTGTTTTTT
>TRBD1|TRBV19|NA|TRBJ1-1
CASTRNFGTGEGLTEAFF
TGTGCCAGTACCCGCAACTTCGGGACAGGGGAGGGCTTGACTGAAGCTTTCTTT
>TRBD2|TRBV7-9|NA|TRBJ2-1
CASSTGLAGRPSYNEQFF
TGTGCCAGCAGCACTGGACTAGCGGGACGTCCCTCCTACAATGAGCAGTTCTTC
>NA|TRBV7-9|NA|TRBJ2-1
CARANRDGDYNEQFF
TGTGCCAGAGCCAACCGGGACGGAGACTACAATGAGCAGTTCTTC
>NA|TRBV19|NA|TRBJ1-2
CASTAGDGYTF
TGTGCCAGTACCGCCGGGGATGGCTACACCTTC